The sample holds one count of the clone carrying this T cell receptor (beta chain). What it recognizes is unknown. Sequencing was performed with immunoSEQ multiplex PCR; in TCRdb, only in-frame clones are kept and a portion is missing. The sample carries around 160,000 clones, around nine tenths recorded once. This sample was taken from a study of cytotoxic CD8 clonotypes in ibrutinib-treated CLL. General study points: Public clonotypes, found uncommonly, either contracted or stayed stable on treatment.

Germline V CDR1 and CDR2: LGHNA, YNFKEQ. V lost 4 bases to trimming and J lost 0 bases, with 9 bases between them. The CDR3 is 15 amino acids. The chain joins TRBV4-2 to TRBJ2-2, with a weak D call TRBD2 (6 bases). This receptor was obtained from a human donor with chronic lymphocytic leukemia. This material consisted of PBMCs, taken at disease progression, from a patient treated with ibrutinib. The CDR3 nucleotides are TGTGCCAGCAGCCTAGCGGAATCGAACACCGGGGAGCTGTTTTTT. Its protein product is CASSLAESNTGELFF.